The sequence of this T cell receptor (beta chain) was determined in a study of technical replicates of blood from a few donors. Germline CDR1 and CDR2: ENHRY and SYGVKD. CDR3 length: 13 residues. The V end was cut by 8 bases, the J end by 0 bases, with 10 bases between. The protocol was immunoSEQ multiplex PCR, while the TCRdb copy is restricted to in-frame clones and leaves out a portion. The sample records roughly 71,000 clones, over 95% being singletons. Material: T cells isolated from PBMCs. The TCR comes from a human donor in good health. J is TRBJ1-1 and V is TRBV10-3; D is undetermined. The CDR3 sequence: CAISEGMNTEAFF. In nucleotides, the CDR3 is TGTGCCATCTCAGAGGGCATGAACACTGAAGCTTTCTTT.